Here is one T cell receptor (beta chain) with its context. No cognate antigen has been identified for it. One base away there is no much larger clone; base qualities are not given. Different DNA sequences within this sample yield the same CDR3. The entry originates in a study of blood T cell repertoires in COVID-19 (dated by TCRdb to 2020 to 2021). Broadly, across the study: Collaborator samples came from the United States, Italy and Spain and covered acute and convalescent phases of COVID-19. The prospective study material was composed of cDNA or gDNA derived from T cells, B-cell-depleted T cells, or PBMCs. Subjects who had been exposed to COVID-19, were actively infected with it, or had recovered from it provided the deeply sampled blood TCRbeta repertoires that made up the dataset. The repertoires were released in a freely available public database intended as a resource for research on the immune response to SARS-CoV-2. The samples were drawn from the first 160 participants of the ongoing ImmuneRACE study and from more than 1,000 subjects provided by 6 global collaborators. A de-identified subject ID, COVID-19 status, age in years and sex were almost always included in the sample metadata. Where available, HLA class I and class II types were obtained from metadata supplied by the sample provider rather than from assay-based typing.

Paper-wide results and their limitations: How much clinical and demographic metadata was included differed by source and by participant, and the metadata was provided uncurated.

The CDR3 goes from the cysteine to the phenylalanine over 13 residues. Only the CDR3 DNA is retained, 39 bases long and in frame from the first base. The V and J ends are trimmed by 3 bases and 3 bases, leaving 8 bases between them. TCRbeta CDR3 regions were amplified from genomic DNA by means of the immunoSEQ Assay, a bias-controlled multiplex PCR. From the authors' description of their analysis: Nucleated cell counts per sample were estimated from amplification of reference gene primers within the assay. To quantify the absolute abundance of each unique TCRbeta CDR3 rearrangement, sequence reads were collapsed and filtered. For each sample, productive Simpson clonality was calculated by taking the square root of Simpson's diversity index across productive rearrangements. Held by TCRdb, this immuneACCESS table contains in-frame sequences only and omits some clones. Under half of the omission traces to an unresolved V gene where checked; the cause of the rest is unknown. The V and J calls and clone size are taken from that table; D and trimming were inferred from the DNA. The sample table shows more than 300,000 clones, and 88% are seen once. The top ten clones comprise roughly 1.2% of the sample.

Participants in the prospective study were enrolled through a virtual design, were aged about 18 to 100 years, and lived in approximately 25 United States geographic areas. In the prospective study, cohorts were assigned on the basis of participant-reported clinical history obtained from a screening survey and a study questionnaire. For ImmuneRACE Cohort 3, a participant was defined as recovered based on two consecutive negative NP/OP PCR tests, clearance by a healthcare professional, or resolution of symptoms. In the prospective study, mobile phlebotomists collected whole blood, serum and a nasopharyngeal or oropharyngeal swab from each participant. Over a roughly 2-month period, participants in the prospective study had the option of providing additional blood draws and questionnaires. Prospective study blood samples were shipped either frozen or at room temperature before DNA extraction.

This receptor was identified in a woman under 30 who had recovered from COVID-19. Sequencing used PBMCs or T cells enriched from blood (not recorded which). The chain was built from TRBV12-3 or TRBV12-4 and TRBJ1-2; the D segment could be TRBD1, given 5 matching bases. The CDR3 corresponds to CASSFGGDYGYTF. The DNA sequence is as follows: TGTGCCAGCAGTTTTGGGGGGGACTATGGCTACACCTTC.